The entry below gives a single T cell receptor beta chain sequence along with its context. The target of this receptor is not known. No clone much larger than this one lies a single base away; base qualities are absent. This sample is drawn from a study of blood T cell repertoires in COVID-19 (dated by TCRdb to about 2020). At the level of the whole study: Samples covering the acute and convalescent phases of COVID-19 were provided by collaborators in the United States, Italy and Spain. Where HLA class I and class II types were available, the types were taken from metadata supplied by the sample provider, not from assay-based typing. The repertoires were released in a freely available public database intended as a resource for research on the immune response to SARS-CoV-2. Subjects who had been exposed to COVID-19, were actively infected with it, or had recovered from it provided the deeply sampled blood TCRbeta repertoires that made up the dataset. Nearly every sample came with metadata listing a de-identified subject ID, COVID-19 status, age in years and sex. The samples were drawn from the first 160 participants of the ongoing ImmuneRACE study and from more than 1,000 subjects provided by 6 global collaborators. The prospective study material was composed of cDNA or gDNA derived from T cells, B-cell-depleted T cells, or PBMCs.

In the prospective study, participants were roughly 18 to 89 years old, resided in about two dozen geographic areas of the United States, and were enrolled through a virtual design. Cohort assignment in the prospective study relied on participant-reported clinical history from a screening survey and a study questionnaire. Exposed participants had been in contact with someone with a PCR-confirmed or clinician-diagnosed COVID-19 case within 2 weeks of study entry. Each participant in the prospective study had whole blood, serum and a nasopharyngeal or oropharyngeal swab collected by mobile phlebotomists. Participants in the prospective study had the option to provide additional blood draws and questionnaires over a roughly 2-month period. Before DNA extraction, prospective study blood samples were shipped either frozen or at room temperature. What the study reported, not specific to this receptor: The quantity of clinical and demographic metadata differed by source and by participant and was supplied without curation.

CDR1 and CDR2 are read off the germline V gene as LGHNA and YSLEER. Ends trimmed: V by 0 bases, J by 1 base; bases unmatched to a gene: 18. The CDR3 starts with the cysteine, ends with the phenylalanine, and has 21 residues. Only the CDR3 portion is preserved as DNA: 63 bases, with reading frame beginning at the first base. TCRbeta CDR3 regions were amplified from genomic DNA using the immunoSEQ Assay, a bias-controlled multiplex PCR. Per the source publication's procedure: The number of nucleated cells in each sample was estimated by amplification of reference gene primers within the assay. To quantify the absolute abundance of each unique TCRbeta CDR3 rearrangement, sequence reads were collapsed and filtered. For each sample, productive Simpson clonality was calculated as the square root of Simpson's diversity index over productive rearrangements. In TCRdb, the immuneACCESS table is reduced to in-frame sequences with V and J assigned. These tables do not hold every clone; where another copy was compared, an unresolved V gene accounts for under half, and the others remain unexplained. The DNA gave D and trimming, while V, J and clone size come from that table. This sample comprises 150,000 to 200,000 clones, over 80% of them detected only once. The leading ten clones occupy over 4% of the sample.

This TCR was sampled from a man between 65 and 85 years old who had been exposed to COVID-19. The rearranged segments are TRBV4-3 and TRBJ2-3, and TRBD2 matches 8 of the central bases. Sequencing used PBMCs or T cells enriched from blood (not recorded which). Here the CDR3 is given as CASSQEESASGLRRGTDTQYF. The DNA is TGCGCCAGCAGCCAAGAGGAATCGGCTAGCGGGCTTCGGCGGGGCACAGATACGCAGTATTTT.